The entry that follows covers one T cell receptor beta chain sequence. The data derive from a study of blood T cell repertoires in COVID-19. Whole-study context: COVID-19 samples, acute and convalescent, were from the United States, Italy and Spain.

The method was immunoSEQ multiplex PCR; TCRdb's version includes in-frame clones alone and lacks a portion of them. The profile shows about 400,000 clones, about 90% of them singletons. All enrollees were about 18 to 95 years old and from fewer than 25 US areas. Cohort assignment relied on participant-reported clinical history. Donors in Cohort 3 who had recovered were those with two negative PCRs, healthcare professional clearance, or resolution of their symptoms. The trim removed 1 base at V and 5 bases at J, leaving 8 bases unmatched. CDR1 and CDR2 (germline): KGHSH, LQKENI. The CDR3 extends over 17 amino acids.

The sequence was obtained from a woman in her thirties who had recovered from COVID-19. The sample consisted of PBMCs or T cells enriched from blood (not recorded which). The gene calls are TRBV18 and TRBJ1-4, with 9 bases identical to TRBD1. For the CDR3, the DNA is TGTGCCAGCTCACCACGGACAGGGGCCATTGGGAATGAAAAACTGTTTTTT. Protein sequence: CASSPRTGAIGNEKLFF.